Given below is one T cell receptor beta chain in context. Its antigen is not identified. Unmatched junction bases numbered 8, after V lost 5 bases and J lost 2 bases. Germline V gives CDR1 SGHNT, CDR2 YENEEA. This CDR3 contains 17 residues. The PCR was carried out with 60 Vbeta primers and 13 Jbeta primers. TCRdb's table, derived via immunoSEQ multiplex PCR, lists solely in-frame clones and lacks some. Of 170,000 or so clones listed, 80% are singletons. These data are taken from a study of cytomegalovirus exposure and HLA in healthy donors. Study-level results: An Asian-associated ancestry cluster reportedly showed fewer N-insertions than the approximately 670-donor mean in a later analysis. Per a later analysis, HLA-associated TCR beta chains showed more clonal expansion than other, equally common TCR beta chains. Among immune exposure information, only CMV serostatus was available. The study carried out a later analysis of TCR beta sequences. It associated 16,951 of them with specific HLA alleles at a false discovery rate of 0.05.

The sequenced sample was PBMCs. The V call is TRBV11-3, the J call TRBJ2-3, with TRBD2 matching 12 bases. The receptor comes from a boy younger than 18 in good health and CMV-seronegative. The CDR3 nucleotides are TGTGCCAGCAGCCCCCGGACTAGCGGGGCATTCACAGATACGCAGTATTTT. Translating gives CASSPRTSGAFTDTQYF.